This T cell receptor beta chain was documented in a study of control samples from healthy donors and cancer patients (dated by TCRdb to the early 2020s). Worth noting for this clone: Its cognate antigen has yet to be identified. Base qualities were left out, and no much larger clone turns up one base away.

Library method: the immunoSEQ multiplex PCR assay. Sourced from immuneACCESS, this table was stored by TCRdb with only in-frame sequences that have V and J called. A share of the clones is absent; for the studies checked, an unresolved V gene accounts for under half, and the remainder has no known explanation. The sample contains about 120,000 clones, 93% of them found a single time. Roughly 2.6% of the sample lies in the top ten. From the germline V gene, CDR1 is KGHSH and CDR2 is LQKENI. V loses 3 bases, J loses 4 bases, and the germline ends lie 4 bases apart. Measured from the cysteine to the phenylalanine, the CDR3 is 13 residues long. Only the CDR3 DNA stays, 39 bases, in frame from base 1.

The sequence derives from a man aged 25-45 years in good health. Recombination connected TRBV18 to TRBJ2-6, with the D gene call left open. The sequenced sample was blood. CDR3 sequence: CASSPSGANVLTF. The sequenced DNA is TGTGCCAGCTCACCTTCCGGGGCCAACGTCCTGACTTTC. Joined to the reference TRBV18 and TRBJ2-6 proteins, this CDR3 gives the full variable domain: NAGVMQNPRHLVRRRGQEARLRCSPMKGHSHVYWYRQLPEEGLKFMVYLQKENIIDESGMPKERFSAEFPKEGPSILRIQQVVRGDSAAYFCASSPSGANVLTFGAGSRLTVL.